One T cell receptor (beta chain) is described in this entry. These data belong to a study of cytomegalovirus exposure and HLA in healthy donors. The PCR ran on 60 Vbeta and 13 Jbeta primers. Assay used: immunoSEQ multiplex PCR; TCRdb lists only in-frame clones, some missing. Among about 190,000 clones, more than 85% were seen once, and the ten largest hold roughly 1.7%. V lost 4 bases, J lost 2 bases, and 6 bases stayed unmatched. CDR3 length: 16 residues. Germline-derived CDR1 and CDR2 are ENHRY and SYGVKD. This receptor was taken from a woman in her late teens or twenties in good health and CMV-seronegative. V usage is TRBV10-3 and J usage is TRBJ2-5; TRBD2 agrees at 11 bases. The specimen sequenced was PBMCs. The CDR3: CAISGSLAGVQETQYF. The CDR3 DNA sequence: TGTGCCATCAGTGGTTCACTAGCGGGGGTTCAAGAGACCCAGTACTTC.